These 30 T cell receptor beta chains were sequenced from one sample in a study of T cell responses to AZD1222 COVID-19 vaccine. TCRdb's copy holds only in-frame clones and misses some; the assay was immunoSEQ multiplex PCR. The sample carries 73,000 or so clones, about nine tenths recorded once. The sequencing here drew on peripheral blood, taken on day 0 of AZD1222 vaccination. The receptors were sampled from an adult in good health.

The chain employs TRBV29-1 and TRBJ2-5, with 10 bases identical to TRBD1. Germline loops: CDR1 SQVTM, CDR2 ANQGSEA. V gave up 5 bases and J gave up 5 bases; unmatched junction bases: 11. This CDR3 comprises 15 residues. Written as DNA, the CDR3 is TGCAGCGTTTCGGCCCGACAGGGGGCTTTGGAGACCCAGTACTTC. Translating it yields CSVSARQGALETQYF.

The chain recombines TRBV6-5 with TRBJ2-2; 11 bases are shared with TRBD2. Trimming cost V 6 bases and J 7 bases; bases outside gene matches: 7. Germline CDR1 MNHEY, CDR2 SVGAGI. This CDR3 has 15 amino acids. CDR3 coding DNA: TGTGCCAGCAGCCTAGCGGGAGGAAGTGGCGGGGAGCTGTTTTTT. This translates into CASSLAGGSGGELFF.

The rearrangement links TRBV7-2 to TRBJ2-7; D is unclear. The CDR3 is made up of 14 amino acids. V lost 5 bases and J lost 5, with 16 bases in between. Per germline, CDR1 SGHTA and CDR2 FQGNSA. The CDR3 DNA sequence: TGTGCCAGCAGCCCAGCGTCAGTATACAACGAGCAGTACTTC. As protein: CASSPASVYNEQYF.

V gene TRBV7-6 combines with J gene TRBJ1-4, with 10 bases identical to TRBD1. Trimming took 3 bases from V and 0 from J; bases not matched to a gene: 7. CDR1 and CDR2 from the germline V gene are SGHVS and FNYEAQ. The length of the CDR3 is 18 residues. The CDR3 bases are TGTGCCAGCAGCTTCCGGGACAGGGGTTACTCAACTAATGAAAAACTGTTTTTT. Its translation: CASSFRDRGYSTNEKLFF.

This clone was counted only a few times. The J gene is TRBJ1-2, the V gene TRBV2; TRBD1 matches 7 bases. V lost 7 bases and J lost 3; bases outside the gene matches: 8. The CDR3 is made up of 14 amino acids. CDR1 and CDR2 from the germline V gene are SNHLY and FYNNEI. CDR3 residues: CASTIDRVDYGYTF. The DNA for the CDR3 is TGTGCCAGCACAATCGACAGGGTAGACTATGGCTACACCTTC.

CDR3 in amino acids: CASSREGHNYGYTF. CDR3 bases: TGTGCCAGCAGCCGCGAGGGCCACAACTATGGCTACACCTTC. The rearrangement links TRBV3-1 (or the pseudogene TRBV3-2) to TRBJ1-2; D remains ambiguous. This CDR3 has 14 amino acids. CDR1 LGHDT and CDR2 YNNKEL come from the germline V gene (reference sequence). V was pared by 4 bases and J by 2 bases, with 11 bases between.

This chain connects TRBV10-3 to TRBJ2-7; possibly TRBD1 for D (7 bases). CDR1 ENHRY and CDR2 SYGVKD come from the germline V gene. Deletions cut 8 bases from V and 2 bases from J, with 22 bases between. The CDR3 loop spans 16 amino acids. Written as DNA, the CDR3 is TGTGCCATCTCTCCCAAAGGAGGGGACAGTCCCTACGAGCAGTACTTC. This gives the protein CAISPKGGDSPYEQYF.

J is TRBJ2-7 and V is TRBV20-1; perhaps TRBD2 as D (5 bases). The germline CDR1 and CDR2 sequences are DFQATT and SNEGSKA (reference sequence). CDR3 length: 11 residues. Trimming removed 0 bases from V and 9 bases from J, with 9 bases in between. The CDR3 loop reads CSAREWERQYF. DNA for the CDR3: TGCAGTGCTAGAGAGTGGGAGAGGCAGTACTTC.

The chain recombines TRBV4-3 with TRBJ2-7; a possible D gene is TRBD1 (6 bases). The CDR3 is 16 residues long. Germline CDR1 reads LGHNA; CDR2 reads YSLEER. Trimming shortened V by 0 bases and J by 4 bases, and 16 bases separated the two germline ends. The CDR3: CASSQDRPGAGYEQYF. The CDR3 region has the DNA TGCGCCAGCAGCCAAGATCGACCAGGGGCGGGTTACGAGCAGTACTTC.

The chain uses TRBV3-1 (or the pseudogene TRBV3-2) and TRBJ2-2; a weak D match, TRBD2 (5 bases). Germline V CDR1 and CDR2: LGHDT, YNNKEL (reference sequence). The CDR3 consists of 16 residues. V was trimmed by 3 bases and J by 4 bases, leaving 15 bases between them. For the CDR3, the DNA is TGTGCCAGCAGCCATACTCGGGGTCGTATCACCGGGGAGCTGTTTTTT. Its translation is CASSHTRGRITGELFF.

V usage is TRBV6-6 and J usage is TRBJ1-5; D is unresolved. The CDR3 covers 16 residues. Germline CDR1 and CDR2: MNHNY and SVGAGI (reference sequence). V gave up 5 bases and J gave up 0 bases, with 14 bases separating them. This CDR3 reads CASSGKSDRSNQPQHF. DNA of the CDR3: TGTGCCAGCAGTGGGAAGTCCGACCGTAGCAATCAGCCCCAGCATTTT.

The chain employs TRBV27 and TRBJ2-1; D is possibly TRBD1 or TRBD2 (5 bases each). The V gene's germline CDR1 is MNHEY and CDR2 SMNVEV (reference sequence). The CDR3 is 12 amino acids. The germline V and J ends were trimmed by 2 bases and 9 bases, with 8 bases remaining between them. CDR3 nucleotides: TGTGCCAGCAGTTTACCGGGGACTGAGCAGTTCTTC. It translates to CASSLPGTEQFF.

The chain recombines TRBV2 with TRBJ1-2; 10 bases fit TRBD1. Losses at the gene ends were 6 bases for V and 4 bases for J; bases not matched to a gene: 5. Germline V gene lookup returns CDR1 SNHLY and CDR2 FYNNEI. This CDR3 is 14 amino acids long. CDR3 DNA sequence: TGTGCCAGCAGCGCGGGACAGGGGAGCTATGGCTACACCTTC. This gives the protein CASSAGQGSYGYTF.

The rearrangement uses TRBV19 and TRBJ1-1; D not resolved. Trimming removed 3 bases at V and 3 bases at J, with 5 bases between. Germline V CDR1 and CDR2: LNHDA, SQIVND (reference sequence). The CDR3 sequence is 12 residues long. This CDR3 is CASSMVDTEAFF. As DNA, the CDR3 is TGTGCCAGTAGTATGGTGGACACTGAAGCTTTCTTT. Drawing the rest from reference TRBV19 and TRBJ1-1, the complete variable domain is DGGITQSPKYLFRKEGQNVTLSCEQNLNHDAMYWYRQDPGQGLRLIYYSQIVNDFQKGDIAEGYSVSREKKESFPLTVTSAQKNPTAFYLCASSMVDTEAFFGQGTRLTVV.

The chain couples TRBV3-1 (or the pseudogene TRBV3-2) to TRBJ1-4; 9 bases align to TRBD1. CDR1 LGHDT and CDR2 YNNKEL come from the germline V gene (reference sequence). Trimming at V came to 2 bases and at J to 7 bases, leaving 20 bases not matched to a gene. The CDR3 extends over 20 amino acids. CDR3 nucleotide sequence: TGTGCCAGCAGCCAAAATCGCCGGGACAGGGATAGGGGGATAGGTGAAAAACTGTTTTTT. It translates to CASSQNRRDRDRGIGEKLFF.

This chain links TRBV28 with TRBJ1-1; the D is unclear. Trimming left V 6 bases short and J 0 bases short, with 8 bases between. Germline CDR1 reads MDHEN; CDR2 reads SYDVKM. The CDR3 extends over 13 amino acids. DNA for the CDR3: TGTGCCAGCAGAGACGTACTGAACACTGAAGCTTTCTTT. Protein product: CASRDVLNTEAFF.

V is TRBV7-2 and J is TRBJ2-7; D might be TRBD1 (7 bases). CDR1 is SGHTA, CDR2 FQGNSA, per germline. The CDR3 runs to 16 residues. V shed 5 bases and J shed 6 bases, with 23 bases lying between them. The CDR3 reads CASSARQGLGAGEQYF. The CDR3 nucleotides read TGTGCCAGCAGCGCAAGACAGGGTCTAGGAGCGGGCGAGCAGTACTTC.

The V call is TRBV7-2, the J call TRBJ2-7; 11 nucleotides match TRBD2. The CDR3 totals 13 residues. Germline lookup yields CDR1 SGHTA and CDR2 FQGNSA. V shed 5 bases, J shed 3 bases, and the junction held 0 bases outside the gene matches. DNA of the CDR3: TGTGCCAGCAGCACTAGCGGGGGCTACGAGCAGTACTTC. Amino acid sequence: CASSTSGGYEQYF.

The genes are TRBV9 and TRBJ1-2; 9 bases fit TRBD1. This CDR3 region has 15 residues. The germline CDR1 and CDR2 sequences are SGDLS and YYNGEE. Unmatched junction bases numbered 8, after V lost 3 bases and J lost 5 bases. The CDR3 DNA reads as TGTGCCAGCAGCGGTACACAGGGGGCGCGGTATGGCTACACCTTC. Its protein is CASSGTQGARYGYTF.

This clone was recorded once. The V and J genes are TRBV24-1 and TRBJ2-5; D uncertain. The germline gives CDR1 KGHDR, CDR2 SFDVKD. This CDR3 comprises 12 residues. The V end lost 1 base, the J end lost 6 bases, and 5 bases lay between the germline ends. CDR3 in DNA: TGTGCCACCAGTGATTTAGGACAGACCCAGTACTTC. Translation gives CATSDLGQTQYF.

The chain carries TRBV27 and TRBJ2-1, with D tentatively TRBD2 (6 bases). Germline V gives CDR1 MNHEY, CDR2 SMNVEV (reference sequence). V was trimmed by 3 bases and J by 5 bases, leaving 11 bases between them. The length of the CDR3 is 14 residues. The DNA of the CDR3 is TGTGCCAGCAGTTTTGGCGGGGAGGACAATGAGCAGTTCTTC. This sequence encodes CASSFGGEDNEQFF.

CDR3 sequence (DNA): TGTGCCAGCAGCAAAGGGTTCAGGGCTGGAAACACCATATATTTT. Translating it yields CASSKGFRAGNTIYF. The chain is built from TRBV21-1 and TRBJ1-3; the DNA was not used to check the table's D call, TRBD1. TRBV21-1 is a pseudogene. CDR3 length: 15 residues.

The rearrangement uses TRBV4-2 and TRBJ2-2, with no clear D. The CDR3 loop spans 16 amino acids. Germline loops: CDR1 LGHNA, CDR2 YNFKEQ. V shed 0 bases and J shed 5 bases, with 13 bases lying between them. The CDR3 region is CASSQDLGSHTGELFF. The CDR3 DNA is TGTGCCAGCAGCCAAGATCTAGGGTCCCATACCGGGGAGCTGTTTTTT.

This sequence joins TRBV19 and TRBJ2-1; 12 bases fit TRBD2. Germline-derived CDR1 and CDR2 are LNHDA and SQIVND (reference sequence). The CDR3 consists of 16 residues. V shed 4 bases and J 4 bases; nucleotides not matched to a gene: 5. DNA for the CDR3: TGTGCCAGTAGTAAAACTAGCGGGAGGATTTACAATGAGCAGTTCTTC. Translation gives CASSKTSGRIYNEQFF.

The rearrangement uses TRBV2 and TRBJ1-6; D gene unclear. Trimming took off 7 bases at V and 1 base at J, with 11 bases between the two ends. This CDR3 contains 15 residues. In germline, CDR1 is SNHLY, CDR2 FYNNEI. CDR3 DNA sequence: TGTGCCAGCAACTTGGACTATTCCTATAATTCACCCCTCCACTTT. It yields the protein CASNLDYSYNSPLHF.

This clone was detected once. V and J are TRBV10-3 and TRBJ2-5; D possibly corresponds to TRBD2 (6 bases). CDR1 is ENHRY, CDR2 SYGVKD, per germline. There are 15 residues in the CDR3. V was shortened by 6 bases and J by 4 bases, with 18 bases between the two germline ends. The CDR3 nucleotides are TGTGCCATCAGCGAGACGGCGGACGGGGGAGAGACCCAGTACTTC. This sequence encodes CAISETADGGETQYF.

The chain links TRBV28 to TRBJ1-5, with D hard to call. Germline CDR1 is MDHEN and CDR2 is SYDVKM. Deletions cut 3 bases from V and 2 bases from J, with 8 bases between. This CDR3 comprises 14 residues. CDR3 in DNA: TGTGCCAGCAGTTTTTGGGATGGCAATCAGCCCCAGCATTTT. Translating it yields CASSFWDGNQPQHF.

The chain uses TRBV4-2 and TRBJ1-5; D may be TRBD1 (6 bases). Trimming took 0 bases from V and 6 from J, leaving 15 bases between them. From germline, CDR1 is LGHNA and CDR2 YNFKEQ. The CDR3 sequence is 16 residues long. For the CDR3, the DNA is TGTGCCAGCAGCCAAGAGCCGAGTCAGGGGAGTCAGCCCCAGCATTTT. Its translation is CASSQEPSQGSQPQHF.

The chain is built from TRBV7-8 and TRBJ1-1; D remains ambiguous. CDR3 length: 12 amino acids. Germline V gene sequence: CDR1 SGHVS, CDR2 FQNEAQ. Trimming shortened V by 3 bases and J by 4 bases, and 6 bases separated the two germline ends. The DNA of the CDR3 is TGTGCCAGCAGCTTGGAACGCACTGAAGCTTTCTTT. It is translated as CASSLERTEAFF.

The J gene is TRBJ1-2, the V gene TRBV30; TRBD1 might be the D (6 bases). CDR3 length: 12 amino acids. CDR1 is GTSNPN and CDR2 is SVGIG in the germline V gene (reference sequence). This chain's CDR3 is CAVGGVGYGYTF. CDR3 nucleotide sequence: TGTGCGGTGGGGGGCGTGGGCTATGGCTACACCTTC.